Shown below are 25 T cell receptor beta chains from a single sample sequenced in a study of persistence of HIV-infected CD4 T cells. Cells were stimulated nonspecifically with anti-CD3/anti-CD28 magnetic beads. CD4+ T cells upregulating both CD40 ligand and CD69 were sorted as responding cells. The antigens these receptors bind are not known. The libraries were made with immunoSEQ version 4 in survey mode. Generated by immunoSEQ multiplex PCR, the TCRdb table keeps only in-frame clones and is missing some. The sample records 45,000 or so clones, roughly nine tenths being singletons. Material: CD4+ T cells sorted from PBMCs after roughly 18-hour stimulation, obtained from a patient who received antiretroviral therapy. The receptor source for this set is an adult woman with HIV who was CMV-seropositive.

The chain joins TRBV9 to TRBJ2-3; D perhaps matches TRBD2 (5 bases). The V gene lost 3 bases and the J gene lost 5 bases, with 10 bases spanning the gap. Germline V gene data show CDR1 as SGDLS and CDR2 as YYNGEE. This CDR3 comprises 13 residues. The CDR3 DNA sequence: TGTGCCAGCAGCGCCGCCGCGGGAGATACGCAGTATTTT. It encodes CASSAAAGDTQYF.

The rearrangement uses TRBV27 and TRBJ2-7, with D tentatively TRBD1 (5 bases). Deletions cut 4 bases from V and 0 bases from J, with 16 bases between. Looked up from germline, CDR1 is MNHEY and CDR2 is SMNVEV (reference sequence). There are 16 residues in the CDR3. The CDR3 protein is CASSYPTAFISYEQYV. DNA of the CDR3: TGTGCCAGCAGTTACCCGACAGCATTTATCTCCTACGAGCAGTACGTC.

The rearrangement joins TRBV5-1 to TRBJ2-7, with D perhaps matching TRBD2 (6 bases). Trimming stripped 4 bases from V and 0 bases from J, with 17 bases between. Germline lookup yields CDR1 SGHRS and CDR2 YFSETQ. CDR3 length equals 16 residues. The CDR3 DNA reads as TGCGCCAGCAGCCCTGGAGGAGGGGTCCTCTCCTACGAGCAGTACTTC. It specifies CASSPGGGVLSYEQYF.

CDR3 amino acids: CASSPRTGGGGAQYF. CDR3 DNA: TGTGCCAGCAGCCCTAGGACAGGGGGGGGCGGGGCCCAGTACTTC. The rearrangement links TRBV7-9 to TRBJ2-5; TRBD1 matches at 10 bases. The CDR3 sequence is 15 residues long. V gave up 5 bases and J gave up 9 bases; unmatched junction bases: 12. Germline loops: CDR1 SEHNR, CDR2 FQNEAQ (reference sequence).

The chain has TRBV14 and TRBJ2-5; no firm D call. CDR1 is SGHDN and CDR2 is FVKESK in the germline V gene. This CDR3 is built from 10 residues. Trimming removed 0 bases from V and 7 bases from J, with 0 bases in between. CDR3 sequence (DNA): TGTGCCAGCAGCCAAGAGACCCAGTACTTC. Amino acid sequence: CASSQETQYF.

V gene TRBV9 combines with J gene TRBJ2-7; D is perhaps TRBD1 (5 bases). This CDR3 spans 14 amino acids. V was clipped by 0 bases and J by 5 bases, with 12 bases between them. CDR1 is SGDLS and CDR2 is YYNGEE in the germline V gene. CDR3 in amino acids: CASSVAPRVDEQYF. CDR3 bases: TGTGCCAGCAGCGTAGCTCCCAGGGTGGACGAGCAGTACTTC.

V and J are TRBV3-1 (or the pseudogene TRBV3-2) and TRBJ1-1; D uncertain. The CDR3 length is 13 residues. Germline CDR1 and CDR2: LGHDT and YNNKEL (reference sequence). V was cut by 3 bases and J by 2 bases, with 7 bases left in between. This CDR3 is CASSQMVNTEAFF. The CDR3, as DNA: TGTGCCAGCAGCCAGATGGTAAACACTGAAGCTTTCTTT.

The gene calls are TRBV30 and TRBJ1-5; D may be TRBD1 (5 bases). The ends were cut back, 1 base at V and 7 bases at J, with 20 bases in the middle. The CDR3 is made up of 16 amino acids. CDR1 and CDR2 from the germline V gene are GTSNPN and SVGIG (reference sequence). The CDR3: CAWSASGTPGRQPQHF. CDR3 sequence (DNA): TGTGCCTGGAGTGCGTCCGGGACCCCCGGGAGACAGCCCCAGCATTTT.

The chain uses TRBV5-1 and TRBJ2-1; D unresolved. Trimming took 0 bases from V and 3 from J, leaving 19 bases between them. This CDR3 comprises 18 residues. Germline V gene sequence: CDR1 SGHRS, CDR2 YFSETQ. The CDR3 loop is CASSLGGVPRPFYNEQFF. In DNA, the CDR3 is TGCGCCAGCAGCTTGGGTGGGGTTCCAAGACCCTTCTACAATGAGCAGTTCTTC.

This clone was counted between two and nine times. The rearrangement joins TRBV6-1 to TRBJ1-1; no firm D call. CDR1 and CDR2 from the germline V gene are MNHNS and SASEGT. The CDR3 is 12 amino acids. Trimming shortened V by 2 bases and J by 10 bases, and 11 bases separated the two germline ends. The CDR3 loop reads CASSEQAGLAFF. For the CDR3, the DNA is TGTGCCAGCAGTGAACAGGCTGGTTTAGCTTTCTTT.

The CDR3 loop is CASSPGQGVTGELFF. The CDR3 DNA sequence: TGCGCCAGCAGCCCGGGACAGGGAGTGACCGGGGAGCTGTTTTTT. This sequence joins TRBV5-1 and TRBJ2-2; 9 bases are a match to TRBD1. Trimming took 4 bases from V and 5 from J; bases not matched to a gene: 6. This CDR3 region has 15 residues. Germline V gene lookup returns CDR1 SGHRS and CDR2 YFSETQ.

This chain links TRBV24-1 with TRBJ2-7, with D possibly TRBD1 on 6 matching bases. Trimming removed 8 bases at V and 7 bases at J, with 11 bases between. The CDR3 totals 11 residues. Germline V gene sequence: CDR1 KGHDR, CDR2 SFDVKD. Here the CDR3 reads CATNRVGEQYV. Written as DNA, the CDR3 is TGTGCCACCAACAGGGTAGGGGAGCAGTACGTC.

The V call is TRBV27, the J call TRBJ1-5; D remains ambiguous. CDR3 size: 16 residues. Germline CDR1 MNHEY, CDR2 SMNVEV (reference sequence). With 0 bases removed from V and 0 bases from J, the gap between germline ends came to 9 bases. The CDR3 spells CASSLSGPNSNQPQHF. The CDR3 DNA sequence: TGTGCCAGCAGTTTATCTGGGCCGAATAGCAATCAGCCCCAGCATTTT.

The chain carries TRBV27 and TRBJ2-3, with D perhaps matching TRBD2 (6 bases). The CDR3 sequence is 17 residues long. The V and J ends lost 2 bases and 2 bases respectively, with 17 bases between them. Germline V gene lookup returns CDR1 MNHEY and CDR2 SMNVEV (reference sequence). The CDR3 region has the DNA TGTGCCAGCAGTTTAGGGAGGTGGATGTCTAACACAGATACGCAGTATTTT. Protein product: CASSLGRWMSNTDTQYF.

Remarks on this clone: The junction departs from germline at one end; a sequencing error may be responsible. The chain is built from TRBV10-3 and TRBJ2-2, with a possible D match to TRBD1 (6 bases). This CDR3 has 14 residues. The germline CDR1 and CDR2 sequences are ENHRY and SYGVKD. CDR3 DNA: TGTGCCATCAGGAGGACAGCGAACATCGGGGAGCTGTTTTTT. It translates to CAIRRTANIGELFF.

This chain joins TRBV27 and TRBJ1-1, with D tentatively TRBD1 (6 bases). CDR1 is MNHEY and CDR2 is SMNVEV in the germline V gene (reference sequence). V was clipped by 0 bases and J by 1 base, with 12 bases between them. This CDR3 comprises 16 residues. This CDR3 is CASSLSLRGANTEAFF. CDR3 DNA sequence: TGTGCCAGCAGTTTATCACTACGGGGGGCGAACACTGAAGCTTTCTTT.

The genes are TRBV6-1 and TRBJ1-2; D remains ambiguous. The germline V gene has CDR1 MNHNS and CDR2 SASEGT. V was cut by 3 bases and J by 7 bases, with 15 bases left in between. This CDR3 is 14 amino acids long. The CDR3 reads CASSDPWRVPGYTF. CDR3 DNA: TGTGCCAGCAGTGACCCCTGGAGGGTCCCTGGCTACACCTTC.

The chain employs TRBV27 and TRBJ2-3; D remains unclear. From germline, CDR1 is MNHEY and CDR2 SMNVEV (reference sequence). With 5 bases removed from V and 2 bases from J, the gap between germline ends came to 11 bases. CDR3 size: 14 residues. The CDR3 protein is CASSLGTPTDTQYF. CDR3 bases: TGTGCCAGCAGTCTAGGCACCCCCACAGATACGCAGTATTTT.

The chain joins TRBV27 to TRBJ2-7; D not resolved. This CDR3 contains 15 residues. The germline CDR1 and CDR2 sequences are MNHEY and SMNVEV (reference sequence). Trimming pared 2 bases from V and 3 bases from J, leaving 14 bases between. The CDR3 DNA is TGTGCCAGCAGTTTAAGGTCCGGACCGCTCTACGAGCAGTACGTC. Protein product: CASSLRSGPLYEQYV.

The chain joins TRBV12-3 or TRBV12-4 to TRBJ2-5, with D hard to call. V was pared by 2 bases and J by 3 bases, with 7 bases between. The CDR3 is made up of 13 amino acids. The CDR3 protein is CASSLMGKETQYF. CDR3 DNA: TGTGCCAGCAGTTTAATGGGGAAAGAGACCCAGTACTTC.

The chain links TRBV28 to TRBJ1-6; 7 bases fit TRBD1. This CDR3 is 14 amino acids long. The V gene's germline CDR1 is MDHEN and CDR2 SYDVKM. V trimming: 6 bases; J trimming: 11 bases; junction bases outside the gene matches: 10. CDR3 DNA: TGTGCCAGCAGGGCCGGGACAGTCAGGCCACCCCTCCACTTT. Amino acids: CASRAGTVRPPLHF.

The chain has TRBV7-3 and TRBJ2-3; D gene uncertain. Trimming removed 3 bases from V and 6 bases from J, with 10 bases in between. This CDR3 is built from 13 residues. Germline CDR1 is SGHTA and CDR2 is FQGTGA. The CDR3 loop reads CASSFGPRDTQYF. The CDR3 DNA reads TGTGCCAGCAGCTTCGGTCCCCGGGATACGCAGTATTTT.

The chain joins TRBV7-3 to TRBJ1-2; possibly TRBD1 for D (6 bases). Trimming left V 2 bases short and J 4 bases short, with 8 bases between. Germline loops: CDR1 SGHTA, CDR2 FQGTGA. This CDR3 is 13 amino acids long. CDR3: CASSLEQGYGYTF. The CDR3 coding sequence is TGTGCCAGCAGCTTAGAACAGGGCTATGGCTACACCTTC. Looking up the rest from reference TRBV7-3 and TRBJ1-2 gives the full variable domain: GAGVSQTPSNKVTEKGKYVELRCDPISGHTALYWYRQSLGQGPEFLIYFQGTGAADDSGLPNDRFFAVRPEGSVSTLKIQRTERGDSAVYLCASSLEQGYGYTFGSGTRLTVV.

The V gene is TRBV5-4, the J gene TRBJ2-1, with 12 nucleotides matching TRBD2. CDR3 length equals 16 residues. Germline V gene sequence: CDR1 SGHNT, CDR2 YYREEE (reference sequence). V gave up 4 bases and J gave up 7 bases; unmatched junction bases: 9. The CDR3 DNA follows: TGTGCCAGCAGCCTACGACTAGCGGGGGCGAGTAATGAGCAGTTCTTC. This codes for CASSLRLAGASNEQFF.

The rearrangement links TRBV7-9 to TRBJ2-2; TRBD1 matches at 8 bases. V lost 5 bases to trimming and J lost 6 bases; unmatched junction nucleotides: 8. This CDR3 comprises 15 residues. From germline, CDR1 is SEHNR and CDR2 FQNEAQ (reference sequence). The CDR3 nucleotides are TGTGCCAGCAGCCGCCCACCAGGGGGCTCCGGGGAGCTGTTTTTT. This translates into CASSRPPGGSGELFF.